The present T cell receptor beta chain was sequenced within a study of monozygotic twins with cystic fibrosis. Germline V CDR1 and CDR2: GTSNPN, SVGIG (reference sequence). Trimming removed 2 bases at V and 2 bases at J, with 6 bases between. This CDR3 has 12 residues. The data were produced by immunoSEQ multiplex PCR, yet TCRdb's version contains in-frame clones alone and is incomplete. The sample includes roughly 25,000 clones, 95% to 97% of them seen just once. The clonotype originates from a girl aged 2 to 10 with cystic fibrosis. Sample: blood. The V and J genes are TRBV30 and TRBJ2-5; D unclear. In nucleotides, the CDR3 is TGTGCCTGGAGTCAGGCTCAAGAGACCCAGTACTTC. This translates into CAWSQAQETQYF.